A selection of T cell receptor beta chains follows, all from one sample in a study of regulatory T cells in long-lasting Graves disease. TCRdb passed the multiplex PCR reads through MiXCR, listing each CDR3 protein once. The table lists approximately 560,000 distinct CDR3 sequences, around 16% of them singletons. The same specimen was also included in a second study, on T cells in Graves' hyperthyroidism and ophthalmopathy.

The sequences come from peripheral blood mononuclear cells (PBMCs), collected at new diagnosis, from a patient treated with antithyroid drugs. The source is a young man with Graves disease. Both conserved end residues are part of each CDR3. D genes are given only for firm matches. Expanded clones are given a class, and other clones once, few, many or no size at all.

CDR3 protein: CASGNQGSADQPQHF; CDR3 DNA: TGTGCCAGCGGGAACCAGGGATCGGCCGATCAGCCCCAGCATTTT; clone size: -; D gene: -; J gene: TRBJ1-5; V gene: TRBV19
CDR3 protein: CASSIYTGDQPQHF; CDR3 DNA: TGTGCCAGTAGTATTTATACAGGCGACCAGCCCCAGCATTTT; clone size: -; D gene: -; J gene: TRBJ1-5; V gene: TRBV19
CDR3 protein: CASSPSSTKPQHF; CDR3 DNA: TGTGCCAGCAGCCCAAGCTCCACCAAGCCCCAGCATTTT; clone size: many; D gene: -; J gene: TRBJ1-5; V gene: TRBV2
CDR3 protein: CASSLSRVRVGDEQYF; CDR3 DNA: TGTGCCAGCAGTTTATCCCGGGTCAGGGTTGGGGACGAGCAGTACTTC; clone size: many; D gene: -; J gene: TRBJ2-7; V gene: TRBV27
CDR3 protein: CASSSGARIYGYTF; CDR3 DNA: TGTGCCAGCAGTTCGGGTGCGAGGATCTATGGCTACACCTTC; clone size: many; D gene: -; J gene: TRBJ1-2; V gene: TRBV28
CDR3 protein: CASSLAGSTSTGELFF; CDR3 DNA: TGTGCCAGCAGCTTGGCCGGTAGCACGAGCACCGGGGAGCTGTTTTTT; clone size: -; D gene: -; J gene: TRBJ2-2; V gene: TRBV5-8
CDR3 protein: CASSRRTAGLSSYNEQFF; CDR3 DNA: TGTGCCAGCAGCCGCCGTACAGCGGGCTTAAGCTCCTACAATGAGCAGTTCTTC; clone size: many; D gene: -; J gene: TRBJ2-1; V gene: TRBV11-2
CDR3 protein: CASSSPTGVFTEVFF; CDR3 DNA: TGTGCCAGCAGTTCCCCAACAGGGGTTTTCACTGAAGTTTTCTTT; clone size: many; D gene: TRBD1; J gene: TRBJ1-1; V gene: TRBV28
CDR3 protein: CASTSLRGTETQYF; CDR3 DNA: TGTGCCAGCACCTCCCTGAGGGGAACAGAGACCCAGTACTTC; clone size: few; D gene: -; J gene: TRBJ2-5; V gene: TRBV5-5
CDR3 protein: CASARDGAYNEQFF; CDR3 DNA: TGCGCCAGCGCCCGGGACGGTGCCTACAATGAGCAGTTCTTC; clone size: -; D gene: -; J gene: TRBJ2-1; V gene: TRBV10-1
CDR3 protein: CASRPQPETNYGYTF; CDR3 DNA: TGCGCCAGCAGGCCTCAACCTGAAACTAACTATGGCTACACCTTC; clone size: -; D gene: -; J gene: TRBJ1-2; V gene: TRBV5-1
CDR3 protein: CSARGSSGNGYNEQFF; CDR3 DNA: TGCAGTGCCCGGGGGTCCAGCGGGAATGGCTACAATGAGCAGTTCTTC; clone size: few; D gene: TRBD2; J gene: TRBJ2-1; V gene: TRBV20-1
CDR3 protein: CSVGVRDRTDTQYF; CDR3 DNA: TGCAGCGTTGGGGTCAGGGACAGGACAGATACGCAGTATTTT; clone size: few; D gene: TRBD1; J gene: TRBJ2-3; V gene: TRBV29-1
CDR3 protein: CASRRDRGIYGYTF; CDR3 DNA: TGCGCCAGCAGGCGGGACAGGGGGATCTATGGCTACACCTTC; clone size: -; D gene: TRBD1; J gene: TRBJ1-2; V gene: TRBV5-1
CDR3 protein: CASSSNSAGKIEQFF; CDR3 DNA: TGTGCCAGCAGCTCAAACTCAGCGGGAAAGATTGAGCAGTTCTTC; clone size: many; D gene: TRBD2; J gene: TRBJ2-1; V gene: TRBV7-3
CDR3 protein: CASSKQSNTEAFF; CDR3 DNA: TGTGCCAGCTCAAAACAGTCGAACACTGAAGCTTTCTTT; clone size: many; D gene: -; J gene: TRBJ1-1; V gene: TRBV18
CDR3 protein: CASSYVGRSYEQYF; CDR3 DNA: TGTGCCAGCAGTTATGTAGGCAGATCCTACGAGCAGTACTTC; clone size: -; D gene: -; J gene: TRBJ2-7; V gene: TRBV6-5
CDR3 protein: CASSFPGANVLTF; CDR3 DNA: TGTGCCAGCAGTTTTCCTGGGGCCAACGTCCTGACTTTC; clone size: many; D gene: -; J gene: TRBJ2-6; V gene: TRBV27
CDR3 protein: CASSLERQYRRETQYF; CDR3 DNA: TGTGCCAGCAGTTTGGAGAGGCAATACCGTAGAGAGACCCAGTACTTC; clone size: many; D gene: -; J gene: TRBJ2-5; V gene: TRBV12-3/TRBV12-4
CDR3 protein: CSASAGSYEQYF; CDR3 DNA: TGCAGTGCCTCAGCGGGAAGCTACGAGCAGTACTTC; clone size: many; D gene: TRBD2; J gene: TRBJ2-7; V gene: TRBV20-1
CDR3 protein: CASSRPSGTGTGELFF; CDR3 DNA: TGTGCCAGCAGCAGACCCTCCGGGACAGGGACCGGGGAGCTGTTTTTT; clone size: -; D gene: TRBD1; J gene: TRBJ2-2; V gene: TRBV7-9
CDR3 protein: CASSENPRVGLSNQPQHF; CDR3 DNA: TGTGCCAGCAGTGAGAACCCCCGGGTGGGGTTGAGCAATCAGCCCCAGCATTTT; clone size: few; D gene: -; J gene: TRBJ1-5; V gene: TRBV6-1
CDR3 protein: CASSSGMQETQYF; CDR3 DNA: TGTGCCAGCAGTTCCGGGATGCAAGAGACCCAGTACTTC; clone size: many; D gene: -; J gene: TRBJ2-5; V gene: TRBV28
CDR3 protein: CASSFTRAPMGYTF; CDR3 DNA: TGTGCCAGCAGTTTCACTCGGGCCCCAATGGGCTACACCTTC; clone size: many; D gene: -; J gene: TRBJ1-2; V gene: TRBV27
CDR3 protein: CASSQGHGNQPQHF; CDR3 DNA: TGTGCCAGCAGCCAAGGACACGGCAATCAGCCCCAGCATTTT; clone size: many; D gene: -; J gene: TRBJ1-5; V gene: TRBV7-9
CDR3 protein: CSVGSYVYNEQFF; CDR3 DNA: TGCAGTGTCGGGAGTTACGTATACAATGAGCAGTTCTTC; clone size: -; D gene: -; J gene: TRBJ2-1; V gene: TRBV20-1
CDR3 protein: CASSVAGGVEQYF; CDR3 DNA: TGTGCCAGCAGCGTAGCGGGAGGAGTCGAGCAGTACTTC; clone size: many; D gene: TRBD2; J gene: TRBJ2-7; V gene: TRBV2
CDR3 protein: CSAKSGFGGHNEQFF; CDR3 DNA: TGCAGTGCTAAGTCGGGGTTCGGGGGCCACAATGAGCAGTTCTTC; clone size: -; D gene: -; J gene: TRBJ2-1; V gene: TRBV20-1
CDR3 protein: CATSPAAFLGWDTQYF; CDR3 DNA: TGTGCCACCAGCCCCGCCGCCTTCCTTGGCTGGGATACGCAGTATTTT; clone size: many; D gene: -; J gene: TRBJ2-3; V gene: TRBV15
CDR3 protein: CASSEAGANQPQHF; CDR3 DNA: TGTGCCAGCAGTGAAGCGGGGGCAAATCAGCCCCAGCATTTT; clone size: many; D gene: -; J gene: TRBJ1-5; V gene: TRBV6-1
CDR3 protein: CASSLNGGSAYTGELFF; CDR3 DNA: TGTGCCAGCAGCTTAAACGGCGGGAGTGCGTATACCGGGGAGCTGTTTTTT; clone size: -; D gene: TRBD2; J gene: TRBJ2-2; V gene: TRBV7-3
CDR3 protein: CSSRQANYGYTF; CDR3 DNA: TGCAGCTCAAGACAGGCAAACTATGGCTACACCTTC; clone size: -; D gene: -; J gene: TRBJ1-2; V gene: TRBV29-1
CDR3 protein: CASNIRGQETQYF; CDR3 DNA: TGTGCCAGCAACATCAGGGGTCAAGAGACCCAGTACTTC; clone size: -; D gene: -; J gene: TRBJ2-5; V gene: TRBV12-3/TRBV12-4
CDR3 protein: CSGRRDTEGEQYF; CDR3 DNA: TGCAGCGGCCGCCGGGACACCGAGGGCGAGCAGTACTTC; clone size: few; D gene: -; J gene: TRBJ2-7; V gene: TRBV29-1
CDR3 protein: CASSPDRAGNQPQHF; CDR3 DNA: TGTGCCAGCAGCCCAGACAGGGCCGGCAATCAGCCCCAGCATTTT; clone size: many; D gene: TRBD1; J gene: TRBJ1-5; V gene: TRBV19
CDR3 protein: CASSEGTTVDEQYF; CDR3 DNA: TGTGCCAGCAGTGAGGGGACAACCGTTGACGAGCAGTACTTC; clone size: many; D gene: -; J gene: TRBJ2-7; V gene: TRBV2
CDR3 protein: CASKIGQRARSGNTIYF; CDR3 DNA: TGTGCCAGCAAGATTGGACAACGCGCCCGCTCTGGAAACACCATATATTTT; clone size: few; D gene: -; J gene: TRBJ1-3; V gene: TRBV11-1
CDR3 protein: CASSIKLAGAYSYNEQFF; CDR3 DNA: TGTGCCAGTAGTATAAAGCTAGCGGGAGCCTACTCCTACAATGAGCAGTTCTTC; clone size: -; D gene: TRBD2; J gene: TRBJ2-1; V gene: TRBV19